Listed here are 16 T cell receptor beta chains from one sample, sequenced in a study of cytomegalovirus exposure and HLA in healthy donors. A multiplex PCR was run with 60 Vbeta primers and 13 Jbeta primers. Using immunoSEQ multiplex PCR, the repertoire was profiled, and TCRdb retains in-frame clones only, with some absent. The table includes roughly 110,000 clones, about 85% detected once. Sequenced: PBMCs. The source of these receptors is a man younger than 45 in good health and CMV-seronegative.

The table lists this clone with a count of one. The chain combines TRBV5-1 with TRBJ2-3; a weak D match, TRBD1 (6 bases). From germline, CDR1 is SGHRS and CDR2 YFSETQ. The CDR3 is 17 residues long. V gave up 4 bases and J gave up 3 bases, with 21 bases separating them. As DNA, the CDR3 is TGCGCCAGCAGCCCTACCCAACAGGGTTTTAGTACAGATACGCAGTATTTT. It codes for CASSPTQQGFSTDTQYF.

The chain uses TRBV29-1 and TRBJ1-4, with D possibly matching TRBD1 (5 bases). V lost 2 bases and J lost 7, with 8 bases in between. Germline V CDR1 and CDR2: SQVTM, ANQGSEA. The CDR3 runs to 12 residues. CDR3 amino acids: CSVEQGSEKLFF. CDR3 coding DNA: TGCAGCGTTGAACAGGGATCTGAAAAACTGTTTTTT.

J is TRBJ1-5 and V is TRBV7-2; D perhaps matches TRBD1 (6 bases). Germline-derived CDR1 and CDR2 are SGHTA and FQGNSA. V was shortened by 11 bases and J by 7 bases, with 21 bases between the two germline ends. The CDR3 has 14 residues. CDR3 DNA sequence: TGTGCCGGGGGGGGTCGAGGGGGAGGCCAGCCCCAGCATTTT. It specifies CAGGGRGGGQPQHF.

The J gene is TRBJ2-3, the V gene TRBV1; the D call of TRBD2 is as the table states it, not checked on the DNA. TRBV1 is a listed pseudogene. This CDR3 region has 16 residues. The CDR3 DNA follows: TGCACCAGCAGCCACCCCGGAGTGCGGGGCACAGATACGCAGTATTTT. Its translation is CTSSHPGVRGTDTQYF.

The V call is TRBV7-3, the J call TRBJ1-1; no reliable D call. V was trimmed by 2 bases and J by 1 base, leaving 8 bases between them. Looked up from germline, CDR1 is SGHTA and CDR2 is FQGTGA. The CDR3 spans 14 residues. The CDR3 region is CASSLGGKNTEAFF. The CDR3 DNA follows: TGTGCCAGCAGCTTAGGCGGGAAGAACACTGAAGCTTTCTTT.

This chain uses TRBV10-1 with TRBJ2-3; TRBD2 aligns across 8 bases. The CDR3 consists of 15 residues. V gave up 2 bases and J gave up 1 base; unmatched junction bases: 2. Germline lookup yields CDR1 WNHNN and CDR2 SYGVQD (reference sequence). The CDR3 coding sequence is TGCGCCAGCAGTGAGCGAGCGGGAGGCACAGATACGCAGTATTTT. As protein: CASSERAGGTDTQYF.

This clone was counted a few times. At one boundary the junction diverges from the germline segment, which might be a read error. This chain uses TRBV7-7 with TRBJ2-1; the match to TRBD2 covers 10 bases. This CDR3 has 15 amino acids. Looked up from germline, CDR1 is SSHAT and CDR2 is FNYEAQ (reference sequence). In nucleotides, the CDR3 is TGTGCTAGCAGCCTCGGGACTAGCGAGCGGAATGAGCAGTTCTTC. Amino acids: CASSLGTSERNEQFF.

The chain links TRBV7-2 to TRBJ2-7, with D perhaps TRBD2 (6 bases). Germline lookup yields CDR1 SGHTA and CDR2 FQGNSA. With 5 bases removed from V and 1 base from J, the gap between germline ends came to 18 bases. The CDR3 has 16 residues. CDR3 residues: CASSPVWEDLSYEQYF. In nucleotides, the CDR3 is TGTGCCAGCAGCCCCGTGTGGGAGGACCTATCCTACGAGCAGTACTTC.

The V and J genes are TRBV7-2 and TRBJ1-1; 7 bases match TRBD1. The V gene end was trimmed by 5 bases and the J gene end by 6 bases; junction bases not matched to a gene: 12. The CDR3 runs 15 residues. Germline V gene sequence: CDR1 SGHTA, CDR2 FQGNSA. In nucleotides, the CDR3 is TGTGCCAGCAGCCGAGCTCAGGGGGAAGTTTCTGAAGCTTTCTTT. This codes for CASSRAQGEVSEAFF.

This sequence joins TRBV6-1 and TRBJ2-1, with 7 bases lining up with TRBD2. V lost 5 bases to trimming and J lost 7 bases; unmatched junction nucleotides: 11. CDR1 and CDR2 from the germline V gene are MNHNS and SASEGT. The CDR3 runs 15 residues. The DNA for the CDR3 is TGTGCCAGCAGTTCGCTCGGGACTACAGGTAATGAGCAGTTCTTC. Translation: CASSSLGTTGNEQFF.

Comment on this clone: Other nucleotide sequences in the sample specify the same CDR3. This chain joins TRBV5-6 and TRBJ2-7; D is perhaps TRBD1 (6 bases). The CDR3 extends over 13 amino acids. The germline V gene has CDR1 SGHDT and CDR2 YYEEEE. The V gene lost 4 bases and the J gene lost 1 base, with 9 bases spanning the gap. CDR3 DNA sequence: TGTGCCAGCAGCCTGAGGGGGTCCTACGAGCAGTACTTC. Translation gives CASSLRGSYEQYF.

J is TRBJ2-5 and V is TRBV7-2; 9 bases match TRBD2. After removal of 3 bases from V and 4 bases from J, the junction contained 6 bases not matched to a gene. The CDR3 has 15 residues. Germline V lookup: CDR1 SGHTA, CDR2 FQGNSA. The CDR3 DNA is TGTGCCAGCAGCTTGAGCGGGGGGCCTTCAGAGACCCAGTACTTC. Its protein is CASSLSGGPSETQYF.

The genes are TRBV5-1 and TRBJ2-5; 7 bases are shared with TRBD2. Per germline, CDR1 SGHRS and CDR2 YFSETQ. V gave up 4 bases and J gave up 4 bases; unmatched junction bases: 10. This CDR3 has 15 residues. CDR3 nucleotides: TGCGCCAGCAGCGGGCGGCCGGGAGGCGGAGAGACCCAGTACTTC. Its translation: CASSGRPGGGETQYF.

The rearrangement uses TRBV21-1 and TRBJ2-5; the table's TRBD2 call for D was not verified on the DNA. TRBV21-1 counts as a pseudogene. The CDR3 is 16 amino acids. CDR3 residues: CASTNGGGTPGETQYF. Here the CDR3 DNA reads TGTGCCAGCACCAACGGGGGGGGTACGCCGGGAGAGACCCAGTACTTC.

J is TRBJ2-3 and V is TRBV4-2; 10 bases align to TRBD2. There are 16 residues in the CDR3. Germline lookup yields CDR1 LGHNA and CDR2 YNFKEQ. Unmatched junction bases numbered 2, after V lost 1 base and J lost 1 base. The chain's CDR3 is CASSQGLAGGTDTQYF. The DNA of the CDR3 is TGTGCCAGCAGCCAAGGTCTAGCGGGAGGCACAGATACGCAGTATTTT.

This clone was counted between two and nine times. The V and J genes are TRBV4-1 and TRBJ1-4; D remains unclear. Germline values: CDR1 MGHRA, CDR2 YSYEKL. V was clipped by 6 bases and J by 8 bases, with 10 bases between them. The CDR3 length is 12 residues. The chain's CDR3 is CASSPPGEKLFF. The CDR3 DNA sequence: TGCGCCAGCAGTCCCCCAGGCGAAAAACTGTTTTTT.